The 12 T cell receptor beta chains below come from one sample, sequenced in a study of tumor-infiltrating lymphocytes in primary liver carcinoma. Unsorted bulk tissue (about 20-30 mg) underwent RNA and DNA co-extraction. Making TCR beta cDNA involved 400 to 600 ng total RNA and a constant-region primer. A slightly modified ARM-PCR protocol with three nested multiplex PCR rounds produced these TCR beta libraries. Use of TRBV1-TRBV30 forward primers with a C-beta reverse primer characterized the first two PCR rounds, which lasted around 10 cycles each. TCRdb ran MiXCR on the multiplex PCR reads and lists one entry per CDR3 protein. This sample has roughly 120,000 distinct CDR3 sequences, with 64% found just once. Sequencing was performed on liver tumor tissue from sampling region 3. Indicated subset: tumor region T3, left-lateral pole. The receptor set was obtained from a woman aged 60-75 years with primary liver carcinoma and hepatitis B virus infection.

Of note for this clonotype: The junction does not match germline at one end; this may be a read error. The CDR3 DNA sequence: TGTGACATCAGCCGAGACAGGGACGAGCAGTACTTC. Translated: CDISRDRDEQYF. This chain connects TRBV10-3 to TRBJ2-7, with TRBD1 matching over 7 bases. The germline CDR1 and CDR2 sequences are ENHRY and SYGVKD. This CDR3 comprises 12 residues.

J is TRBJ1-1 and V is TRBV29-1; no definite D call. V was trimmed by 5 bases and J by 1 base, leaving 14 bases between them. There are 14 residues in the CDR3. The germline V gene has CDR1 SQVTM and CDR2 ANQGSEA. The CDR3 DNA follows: TGCAGCGTTCTTCCCCGCACTACGAACACTGAAGCTTTCTTT. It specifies CSVLPRTTNTEAFF.

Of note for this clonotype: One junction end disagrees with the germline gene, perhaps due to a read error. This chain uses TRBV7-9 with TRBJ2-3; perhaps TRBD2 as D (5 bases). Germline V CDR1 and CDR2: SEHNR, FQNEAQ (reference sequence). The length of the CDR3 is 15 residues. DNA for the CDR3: TGTGTCAGCGGCTTAAAGATCGGTAGCACAGATACGCAGTATTTT. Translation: CVSGLKIGSTDTQYF.

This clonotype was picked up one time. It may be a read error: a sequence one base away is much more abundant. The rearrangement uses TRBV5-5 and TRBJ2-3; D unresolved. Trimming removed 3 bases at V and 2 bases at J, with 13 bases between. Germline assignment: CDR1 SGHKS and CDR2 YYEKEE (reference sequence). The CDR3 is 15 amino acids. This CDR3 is CASSWIGVYTDTQYF. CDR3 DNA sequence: TGTGCCAGCAGCTGGATAGGAGTTTACACAGATACGCAGTATTTT.

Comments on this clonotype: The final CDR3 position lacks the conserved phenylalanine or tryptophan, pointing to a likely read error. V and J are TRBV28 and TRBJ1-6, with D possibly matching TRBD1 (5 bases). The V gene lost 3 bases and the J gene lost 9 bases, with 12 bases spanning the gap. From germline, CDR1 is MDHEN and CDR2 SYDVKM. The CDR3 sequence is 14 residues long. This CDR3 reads CASSFHGGGSPLHY. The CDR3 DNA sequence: TGTGCCAGCAGTTTTCATGGTGGGGGTTCACCCCTCCACTAT.

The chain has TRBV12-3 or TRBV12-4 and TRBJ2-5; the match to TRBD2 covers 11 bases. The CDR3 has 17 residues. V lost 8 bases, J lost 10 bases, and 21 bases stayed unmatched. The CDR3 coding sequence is TGTGCCAGCGGAAGACTAGCGGGAAGATCAAGAGTAGAAGACCAGTACTTC. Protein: CASGRLAGRSRVEDQYF.

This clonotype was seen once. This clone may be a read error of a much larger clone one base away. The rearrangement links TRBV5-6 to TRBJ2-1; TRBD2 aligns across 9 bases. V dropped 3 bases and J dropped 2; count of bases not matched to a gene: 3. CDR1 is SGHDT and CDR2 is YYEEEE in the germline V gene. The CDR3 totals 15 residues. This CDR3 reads CASSSAGGAYNEQFF. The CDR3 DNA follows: TGTGCCAGCAGCTCGGCGGGAGGGGCCTACAATGAGCAGTTCTTC.

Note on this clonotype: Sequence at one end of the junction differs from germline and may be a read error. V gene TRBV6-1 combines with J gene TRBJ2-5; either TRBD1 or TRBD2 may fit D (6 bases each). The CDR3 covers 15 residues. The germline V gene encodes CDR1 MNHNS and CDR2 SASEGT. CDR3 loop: CVSSVRGDFLETQYF. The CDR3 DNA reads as TGTGTCAGCAGTGTAAGGGGGGACTTCTTGGAGACCCAGTACTTC.

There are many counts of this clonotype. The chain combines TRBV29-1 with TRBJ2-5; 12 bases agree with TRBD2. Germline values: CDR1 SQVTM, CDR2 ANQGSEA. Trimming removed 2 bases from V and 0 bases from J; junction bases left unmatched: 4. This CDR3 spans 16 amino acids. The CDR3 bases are TGCAGCGTTGAACTAGGACTAGCGGGAAACCAAGAGACCCAGTACTTC. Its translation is CSVELGLAGNQETQYF.

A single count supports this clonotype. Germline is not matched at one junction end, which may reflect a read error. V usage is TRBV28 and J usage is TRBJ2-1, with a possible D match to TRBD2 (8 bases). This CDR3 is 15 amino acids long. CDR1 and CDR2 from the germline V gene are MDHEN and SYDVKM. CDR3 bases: TGTGGCAGCGGCGGGGGGCAGGGGGCCTACAATGAGCAGTTCTTC. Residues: CGSGGGQGAYNEQFF.

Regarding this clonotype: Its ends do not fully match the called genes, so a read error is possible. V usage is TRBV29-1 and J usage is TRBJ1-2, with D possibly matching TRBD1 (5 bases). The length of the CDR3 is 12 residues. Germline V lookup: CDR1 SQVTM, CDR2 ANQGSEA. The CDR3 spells CSIEERGYGYTF. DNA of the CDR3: TGCAGCATTGAGGAAAGGGGCTATGGTTACACCTTC.

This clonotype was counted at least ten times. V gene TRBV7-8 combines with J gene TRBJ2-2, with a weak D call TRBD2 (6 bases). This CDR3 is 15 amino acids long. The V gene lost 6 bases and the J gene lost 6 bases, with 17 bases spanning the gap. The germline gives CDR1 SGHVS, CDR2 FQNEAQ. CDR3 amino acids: CASSDPGLSAGELFF. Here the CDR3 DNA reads TGTGCCAGCAGTGACCCGGGACTTTCAGCCGGGGAGCTGTTTTTT.